This T cell receptor (beta chain) was recovered during a study of vaccination effects on CD4 cells after COVID-19. Study-wide context: Post-vaccine draws lagged the second dose by a median of 72 days. Regarding the study as a whole: At late timepoints after vaccination, vaccine- and infection-induced clones shrank markedly.

The repertoire was sequenced with immunoSEQ multiplex PCR; TCRdb's copy has only in-frame clones and lacks some. This sample has 65,000 to 75,000 clones, with about 67% found just once. This clone has a handful of counts. Its antigen is undetermined. The V end was cut by 6 bases, the J end by 1 base, with 15 bases between. The CDR3 extends over 15 amino acids. Germline CDR1 and CDR2: MRHNA and SNTAGT. In the ViraFEST assay, antigen-specific CD4+ clonotypes were identified by expansion after peptide-pool stimulation. Between days 9 and 11 of culture, CD4+ T cells were separated out. Participants got two doses of BNT162b2 or mRNA-1273 vaccine. Among the vaccine recipients, none had a prior SARS-CoV-2 infection, and nucleocapsid antibodies were negative. Both day 3 and day 7 saw half the medium replaced with IL-2 medium.

V gene TRBV6-4 combines with J gene TRBJ1-1; D might be TRBD1 (5 bases). Sequencing was performed on CD4+ T cells from PBMCs cultured with HCoV-229E spike peptides, taken after COVID-19 vaccination. The TCR was taken from a human donor who received a COVID-19 vaccine. The CDR3 sequence: CASSRDTQGNTEAFF. CDR3 nucleotide sequence: TGTGCCAGCAGCAGAGATACCCAGGGGAACACTGAAGCTTTCTTT.